Given below is one T cell receptor (beta chain) in context. Its target is unknown. The entry originates in a study of PD-1 blockade in mismatch repair-deficient tumors. Study-level points and caveats: Tumor-resident clones, often absent from pretreatment blood, expanded after pembrolizumab and then contracted.

The table came from immunoSEQ multiplex PCR; TCRdb's copy has only in-frame clones and leaves some out. The sample contains about 130,000 clones, roughly 90% of which appear only once. The CDR3 spans 18 residues. Trimming took 0 bases from V and 1 from J; bases not matched to a gene: 10. CDR1 and CDR2 (germline): SGHRS, YFSETQ. This specimen was peripheral blood, taken approximately 72 weeks after starting pembrolizumab. This clonotype was obtained from an adult with mismatch repair-deficient cancer. The J gene is TRBJ2-7, the V gene TRBV5-1, with 10 bases matching TRBD2. As DNA, the CDR3 is TGCGCCAGCAGCTTGGGCCCTAGCGGGAGTAGTTTATCCTACGAGCAGTACTTC. As protein: CASSLGPSGSSLSYEQYF.